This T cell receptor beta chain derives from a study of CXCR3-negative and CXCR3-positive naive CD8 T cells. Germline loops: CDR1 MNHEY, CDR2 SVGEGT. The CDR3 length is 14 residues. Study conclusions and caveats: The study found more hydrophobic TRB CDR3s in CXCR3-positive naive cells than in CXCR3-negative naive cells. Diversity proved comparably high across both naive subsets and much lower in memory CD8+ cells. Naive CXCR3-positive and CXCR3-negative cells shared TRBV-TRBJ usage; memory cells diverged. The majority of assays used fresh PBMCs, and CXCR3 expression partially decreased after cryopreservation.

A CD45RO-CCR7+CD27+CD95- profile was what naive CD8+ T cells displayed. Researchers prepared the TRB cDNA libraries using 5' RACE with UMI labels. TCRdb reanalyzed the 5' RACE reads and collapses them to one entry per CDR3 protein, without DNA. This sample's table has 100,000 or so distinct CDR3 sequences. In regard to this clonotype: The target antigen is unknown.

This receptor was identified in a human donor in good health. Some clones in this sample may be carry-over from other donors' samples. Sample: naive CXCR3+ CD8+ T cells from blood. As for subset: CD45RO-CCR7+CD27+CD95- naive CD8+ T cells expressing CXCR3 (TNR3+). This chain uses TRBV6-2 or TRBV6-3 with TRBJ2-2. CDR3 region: CASSYSWGTGELFF.